Listed below are T cell receptor beta chains from one sample, sequenced in a study of T-cell reconstitution after alpha-beta-depleted transplantation in children. TCRdb called the PCR reads again in MiXCR, with one record for every CDR3 protein. The sample contains roughly 570,000 distinct CDR3 sequences, roughly 27% of which appear only once. Source: PBMCs, taken before TCRalphabeta/CD19-depleted stem cell transplant. The receptor source for this set is a boy in the first two years of life with Wiskott-Aldrich syndrome, due to receive a stem cell transplant. The CDR3 runs from the conserved cysteine through the conserved F or W.

V gene,J gene,CDR3 protein
TRBV28,TRBJ2-5,CASSRGGAGVETQYF
TRBV20-1,TRBJ2-1,CSARLHSYNEQFF
TRBV20-1,TRBJ2-5,CSARGSQETQYF
TRBV14,TRBJ2-5,CASSQPTEGFRETQYF
TRBV12-3/TRBV12-4,TRBJ1-5,CASRTTGVSNQPQHF
TRBV20-1,TRBJ2-7,CSARDPTGGSYEQYF
TRBV11-2,TRBJ1-6,CASSDRTGANSPLHF
TRBV7-9,TRBJ2-3,CASSFLAGGVTDTQYF
TRBV7-9,TRBJ2-3,CASSPIPLTDTQYF
TRBV5-6,TRBJ2-1,CASSFPGLAANNEQFF